The T cell receptor (beta chain) under discussion was sequenced for a study of Graves' ophthalmopathy and Graves' hyperthyroidism. Amplification targeted the TCR beta CDR3 regions, with RNA transcripts as the source material. HTBI primers were used in a first-round RT-PCR, which preceded a second-round multiplex PCR. Each CDR3 protein is one row after TCRdb ran MiXCR on the multiplex PCR reads. Among 230,000 or so distinct CDR3 sequences, 45% were seen once, and the ten largest hold 40% to 55%. Comment on this clonotype: A read error may account for a junction end that differs from germline.

The germline V gene has CDR1 ENHRY and CDR2 SYGVKD. The CDR3 spans 14 residues. Source material: peripheral blood. The chain employs TRBV10-3 and TRBJ1-3, with TRBD1 matching 7 bases. This clonotype was sampled from an adult man with Graves' ophthalmopathy. CDR3 sequence (DNA): TGTGCCAGCAGTGATGGGGGACAGCGAAACACCATATATTTT. The encoded protein is CASSDGGQRNTIYF.